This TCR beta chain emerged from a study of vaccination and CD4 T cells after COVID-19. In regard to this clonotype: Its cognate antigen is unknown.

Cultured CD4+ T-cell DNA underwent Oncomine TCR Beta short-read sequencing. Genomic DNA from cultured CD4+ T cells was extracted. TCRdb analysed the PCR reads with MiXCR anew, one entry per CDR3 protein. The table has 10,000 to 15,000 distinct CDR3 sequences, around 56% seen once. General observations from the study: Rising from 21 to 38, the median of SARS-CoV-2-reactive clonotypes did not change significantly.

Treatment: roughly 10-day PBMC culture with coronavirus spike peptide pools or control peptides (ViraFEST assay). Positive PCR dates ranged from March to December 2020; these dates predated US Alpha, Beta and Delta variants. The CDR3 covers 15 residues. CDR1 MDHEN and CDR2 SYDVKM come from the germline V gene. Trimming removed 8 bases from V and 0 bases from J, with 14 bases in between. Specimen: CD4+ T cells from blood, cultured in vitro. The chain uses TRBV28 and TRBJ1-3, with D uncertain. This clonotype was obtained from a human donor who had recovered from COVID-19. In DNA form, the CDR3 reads TGTGCCAGCTCCCCGGGGTCTGCCTCTGGAAACACCATATATTTT. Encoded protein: CASSPGSASGNTIYF.